This T cell receptor (beta chain) was profiled in a study of regulatory T cells in long-lasting Graves disease. Investigators prepared the TCR beta libraries by applying iRepertoire HTBI primers and Arm-PCR of CDR3 regions. Authors' analysis steps: Identified across the samples were some 67 TRBV segments and about 14 TRBJ segments. TCRdb re-analysed the multiplex PCR reads in MiXCR, keeping a single row per CDR3 protein. V and J calls and clone size were set by TCRdb, not the authors. The table has a few hundred thousand distinct CDR3 sequences, around 22% seen once. V dropped 6 bases and J dropped 0; count of bases not matched to a gene: 10. This CDR3 region has 15 residues. Germline V gene sequence: CDR1 GTSNPN, CDR2 SVGIG (reference sequence). Study-level findings and limits: Persistent patients shared more public clonotypes (about 2,700) than new patients (nearly 1,000). TRBV28, TRBJ1-2 and TRBJ2-5 were segments that persistent disease favored.

As for time point: persistent/refractory GD, antithyroid drugs over 5 years with positive TRAb. Construction of the TCR library relied on RNA isolated from PBMCs. Details on this clonotype: The antigen is undetermined.

The V gene is TRBV30, the J gene TRBJ1-1; 7 nucleotides match TRBD1. This clonotype originated in a female donor with Graves disease. Specimen: peripheral blood mononuclear cells (PBMCs), collected when the disease was refractory, from a patient treated with antithyroid drugs. Written as DNA, the CDR3 is TGTGCCTGTCAACGGGACAGCCCAATGAACACTGAAGCTTTCTTT. Amino acids: CACQRDSPMNTEAFF.